This T cell receptor (beta chain) was sequenced for a study of T-cell memory formation after mild COVID-19. Study observations and caveats: The appearance of some responding clones in pre-infection memory suggested that cross-reactive memory joined. Clones that contracted from day 15 to 85 were balanced CD4/CD8, while later expanders leaned CD4+.

There are a few counts of this clonotype. What it binds is unknown. This CDR3 contains 17 residues. Trimming took 7 bases from V and 3 from J, leaving 24 bases between them. CDR1 and CDR2 (germline): SNHLY, FYNNEI. With constant-segment primers, 5'RACE yielded cDNA libraries of TCR alpha and TCR beta that carried sample barcodes and UMIs. TCRdb re-called the 5' RACE reads with MiXCR, one entry per CDR3 protein. This sample carries about 140,000 distinct CDR3 sequences, 20% to 25% of them seen once, and the ten largest clones take roughly a quarter. Sequenced: PBMCs or a T cell subset sorted from them (not recorded which). The sequence was obtained from an adult woman who had mild COVID-19 (a few samples of this study predate the infection). Cell type and time point are not known. The chain is built from TRBV2 and TRBJ1-2, with D perhaps TRBD1 (5 bases). The CDR3 nucleotides read TGTGCCAGCATCCCCGGACCGGGTCGGGGGGTCTACTATGGCTACACCTTC. Translation gives CASIPGPGRGVYYGYTF.